This T cell receptor (beta chain) appears in the sequencing data of a study of shared clonotypes between healthy human individuals. Produced via immunoSEQ multiplex PCR; TCRdb's table is partial and in-frame only. The sample carries about 2.3 million clones, approximately 90% recorded once. This CDR3 region has 13 residues. Germline V gene sequence: CDR1 MDHEN, CDR2 SYDVKM. V lost 5 bases and J lost 6, with 13 bases in between. The rearrangement joins TRBV28 to TRBJ1-1, with unresolved D. The TCR was taken from a man aged 18 to 30 in good health. Some clones in this sample may be carry-over from other donors' samples. The source material was naive CD4+ T cells from PBMCs. Subset meaning: CD45RA+ positively selected. CDR3 sequence (DNA): TGTGCCAGCAGTCCCTTCCTTGGCCCTGAAGCTTTCTTT. Translating it yields CASSPFLGPEAFF.